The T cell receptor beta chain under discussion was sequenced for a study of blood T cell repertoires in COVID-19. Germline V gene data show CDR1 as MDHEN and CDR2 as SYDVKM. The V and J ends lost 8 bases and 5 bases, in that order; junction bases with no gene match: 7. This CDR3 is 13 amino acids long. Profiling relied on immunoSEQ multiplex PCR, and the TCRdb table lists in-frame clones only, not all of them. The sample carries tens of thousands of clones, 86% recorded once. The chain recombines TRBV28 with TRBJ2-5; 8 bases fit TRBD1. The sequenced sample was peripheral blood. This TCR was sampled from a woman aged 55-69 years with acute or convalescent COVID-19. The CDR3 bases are TGTGCCAGCCTTGGACAGGGACGCGAGACCCAGTACTTC. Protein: CASLGQGRETQYF. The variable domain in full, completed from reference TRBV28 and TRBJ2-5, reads DVKVTQSSRYLVKRTGEKVFLECVQDMDHENMFWYRQDPGLGLRLIYFSYDVKMKEKGDIPEGYSVSREKKERFSLILESASTNQTSMYLCASLGQGRETQYFGPGTRLLVL.